This entry lists 18 T cell receptor beta chains sequenced from one sample in a study of tumor and adjacent non-tumor tissue in lung cancer. Three rounds of nested PCR, following a modified ARM-PCR protocol, produced the TCRbeta library. MiXCR, applied by TCRdb to the multiplex PCR reads, yields one record per CDR3 protein. The table has about 75,000 distinct CDR3 sequences, about three quarters seen once; the top ten hold around 12%. RNA was extracted from bulk tissue without any cell sorting. The sample consisted of lung tumor tissue. Every receptor here comes from a woman in her forties or fifties with non-small cell lung cancer.

This clonotype showed up just once. An end of the junction differs from the germline gene, which may be a read error. This chain joins TRBV14 and TRBJ2-7, with D maybe TRBD1 (6 bases). Germline V gene data show CDR1 as SGHDN and CDR2 as FVKESK. This CDR3 region has 17 residues. The CDR3 is CVSSQGLGGVDSYEQYF. In DNA, the CDR3 is TGTGTCAGCAGCCAAGGTCTAGGGGGTGTTGACTCCTACGAGCAGTACTTC.

This chain uses TRBV6-6 with TRBJ2-1, with 8 nucleotides matching TRBD2. With V trimmed by 9 bases and J by 4 bases, 14 bases remained unmatched. The CDR3 totals 16 residues. Per the germline V gene, CDR1 is MNHNY and CDR2 is SVGAGI (reference sequence). CDR3 region: CASSISAGVVYNEQFF. The CDR3 DNA reads TGTGCCAGTAGTATCTCAGCGGGAGTGGTGTACAATGAGCAGTTCTTC.

In its sample, this clonotype was seen once. The chain uses TRBV12-3 or TRBV12-4 and TRBJ1-3; possibly TRBD1 for D (5 bases). Deletions cut 5 bases from V and 6 bases from J, with 17 bases between. This CDR3 has 15 amino acids. CDR3: CASSPGGGGVNTIYF. For the CDR3, the DNA is TGTGCCAGCAGTCCTGGGGGGGGTGGAGTAAACACCATATATTTT.

This chain uses TRBV6-1 with TRBJ2-7, with TRBD1 matching 8 bases. This CDR3 region has 15 residues. Germline lookup yields CDR1 MNHNS and CDR2 SASEGT. The CDR3 loop is CAISENPGQAYEQYF. The CDR3 DNA follows: TGTGCTATCAGTGAAAATCCGGGACAGGCCTACGAGCAGTACTTC.

Notes on this clonotype: Sequence at one end of the junction differs from germline and may be a read error. The V call is TRBV4-1, the J call TRBJ2-5, with D possibly TRBD1 on 6 matching bases. Germline CDR1 is MGHRA and CDR2 is YSYEKL. CDR3 length equals 14 residues. The CDR3 DNA is TGTGCCAACTCCGGGACAATCGATCAAGAGACCCGGTACTTC. Translated: CANSGTIDQETRYF.

Details on this clonotype: One junction end does not reproduce the germline sequence, and a read error may be involved. This chain connects TRBV12-3 or TRBV12-4 to TRBJ1-5, with D unclear. The CDR3 is 14 amino acids. CDR3 residues: CASSLGASNQPQRF. CDR3 in DNA: TGTGCCAGCAGTTTAGGGGCTAGCAATCAGCCCCAACGTTTT.

Remarks on this clonotype: The junction departs from germline at one end; a sequencing error may be responsible. The V and J genes are TRBV29-1 and TRBJ1-1, with TRBD1 identical over 8 bases. CDR3 length: 14 amino acids. Germline assignment: CDR1 SQVTM and CDR2 ANQGSEA. CDR3 sequence: CSIGGGQDSTEGFF. In DNA, the CDR3 is TGCAGCATTGGGGGGGGACAGGACAGCACTGAAGGTTTCTTT. Full variable domain (outside the CDR3, taken from reference TRBV29-1 and TRBJ1-1): SAVISQKPSRDICQRGTSLTIQCQVDSQVTMMFWYRQQPGQSLTLIATANQGSEATYESGFVIDKFPISRPNLTFSTLTVSNMSPEDSSIYLCSIGGGQDSTEGFFGQGTRLTVV.

As concerns this clonotype: This clone may be a read error of a much larger clone one base away. V and J are TRBV24-1 and TRBJ2-1; D may correspond to TRBD1 or TRBD2 (5 bases each). The length of the CDR3 is 17 residues. The germline V gene encodes CDR1 KGHDR and CDR2 SFDVKD. CDR3 region: CATGEVGPASSYNEQFF. CDR3 sequence (DNA): TGTGCCACCGGTGAGGTGGGACCGGCAAGCTCCTACAATGAGCAGTTCTTC.

This clonotype showed up many times. The V and J genes are TRBV4-2 and TRBJ2-7; D not certain. This CDR3 is 16 amino acids long. Deletions cut 0 bases from V and 0 bases from J, with 12 bases between. Germline CDR1 and CDR2: LGHNA and YNFKEQ. The CDR3 coding sequence is TGTGCCAGCAGCCAAGATAGGACCTTCAGCTCCTACGAGCAGTACTTC. This sequence encodes CASSQDRTFSSYEQYF.

In the case of this clonotype: The CDR3 carries no conserved terminal phenylalanine or tryptophan, so it likely arises from a read error. This chain uses TRBV28 with TRBJ1-6; D unresolved. The CDR3 has 14 amino acids. Germline V gene sequence: CDR1 MDHEN, CDR2 SYDVKM. V dropped 5 bases and J dropped 9 bases, with 14 bases sitting between them. The DNA for the CDR3 is TGTGCCAGCAGTATTGCGCCTACGGGTTCACCCCTCCACCTT. Translation: CASSIAPTGSPLHL.

With respect to this clonotype: This CDR3 fails to terminate in the conserved phenylalanine or tryptophan, so it likely reflects a read error. The genes are TRBV6-1 and TRBJ1-5; 8 positions agree with TRBD1. Trimming took 7 bases from V and 5 from J; bases not matched to a gene: 10. There are 15 residues in the CDR3. Germline CDR1 MNHNS, CDR2 SASEGT. The CDR3 DNA is TGTGCCAGCAATGACAGGGGCATATACGATCAGCCCCAGCATTTA. Protein: CASNDRGIYDQPQHL.

Notes on this clonotype: An end of the junction does not agree with germline; a read error may underlie this. The CDR3, as DNA: TGTGCCAGCAGCTTAAGACGGAATACGGGCAATCAGCTCCAGCATTTT. Amino acid sequence: CASSLRRNTGNQLQHF. The chain recombines TRBV7-8 with TRBJ1-5, with unresolved D. Germline V lookup: CDR1 SGHVS, CDR2 FQNEAQ. The CDR3 is 16 residues long.

Notes on this clonotype: The junction shows a germline mismatch at one end, possibly a read error. V gene TRBV11-2 combines with J gene TRBJ2-1, with D tentatively TRBD1 or TRBD2 (5 bases each). The V gene's germline CDR1 is SGHAT and CDR2 FQNNGV. This CDR3 is 19 amino acids long. CDR3 in amino acids: CASSNHPVVRGSRYNVQFF. The CDR3 DNA follows: TGTGCCAGCAGCAACCATCCCGTAGTCCGGGGCTCGAGATACAATGTGCAGTTCTTC.

The chain employs TRBV6-5 and TRBJ2-3; D gene ambiguous. V was cut by 4 bases and J by 8 bases, with 19 bases left in between. Germline V gene data show CDR1 as MNHEY and CDR2 as SVGAGI. The CDR3 is 15 residues long. As DNA, the CDR3 is TGTGCCAGCAGTTTCGAGCCTCTCTCCAAAGCTACGCAGTATTTT. It codes for CASSFEPLSKATQYF.

Details on this clonotype: Because the CDR3 is missing its conserved closing phenylalanine or tryptophan, this is likely a read error. The chain joins TRBV11-3 to TRBJ2-4; D is perhaps TRBD1 (6 bases). The CDR3 sequence is 14 residues long. Germline V CDR1 and CDR2: SGHNT, YENEEA. The CDR3 DNA reads TGTGCCAGGAGCTCATCAGGGGAAGGGGGCATTCAGTACTCC. This sequence encodes CARSSSGEGGIQYS.

This chain links TRBV11-2 with TRBJ2-3; D unresolved. With the DNA end fitting TRBJ1-5 better, the J assignment may be wrong. In germline, CDR1 is SGHAT, CDR2 FQNNGV. The CDR3 contains 13 residues. CDR3: CASSLDRADTQHF. The CDR3 nucleotides are TGTGCCAGCAGTCTAGATCGGGCAGATACGCAGCATTTT.

Points on this clonotype: It is likely a read error, because the conserved phenylalanine at the end of the CDR3 is missing. The J gene is TRBJ2-2, the V gene TRBV6-2 or TRBV6-3, with 10 bases lining up with TRBD2. The CDR3 is made up of 17 amino acids. J lost 5 bases, V lost 4 bases, and 10 bases had no gene match. CDR1 is MNHEY, CDR2 SVGEGT, per germline. CDR3 sequence reads: CASSSWASGRRTGELFI. DNA of the CDR3: TGTGCCAGCAGTTCCTGGGCTAGCGGGAGAAGGACCGGGGAGCTGTTTATT.

Of note for this clonotype: This may be a read error, as it is one base from a much larger clone. J is TRBJ2-3 and V is TRBV7-3; either TRBD1 or TRBD2 may fit D (6 bases each). CDR1 SGHTA and CDR2 FQGTGA come from the germline V gene. CDR3 length: 15 residues. CDR3 in amino acids: CTSSLNGGGTDTQYF. The CDR3 coding sequence is TGTACCAGCAGCTTAAACGGAGGGGGGACAGATACGCAGTATTTT.